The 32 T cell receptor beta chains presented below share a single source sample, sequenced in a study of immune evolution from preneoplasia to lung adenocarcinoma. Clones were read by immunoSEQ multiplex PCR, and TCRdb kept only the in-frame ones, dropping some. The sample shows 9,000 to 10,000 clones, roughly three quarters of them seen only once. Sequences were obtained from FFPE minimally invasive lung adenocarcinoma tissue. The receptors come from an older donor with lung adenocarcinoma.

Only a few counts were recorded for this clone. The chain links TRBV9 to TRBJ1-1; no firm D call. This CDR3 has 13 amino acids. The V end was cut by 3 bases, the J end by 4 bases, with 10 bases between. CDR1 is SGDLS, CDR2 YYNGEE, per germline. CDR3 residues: CASSAAPGTEAFF. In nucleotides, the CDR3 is TGTGCCAGCAGCGCCGCCCCGGGCACTGAAGCTTTCTTT.

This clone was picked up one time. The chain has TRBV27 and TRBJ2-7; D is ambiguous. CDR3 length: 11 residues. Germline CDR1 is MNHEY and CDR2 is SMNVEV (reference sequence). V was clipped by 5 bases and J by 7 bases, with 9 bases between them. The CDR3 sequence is CASSPPQEQYF. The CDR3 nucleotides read TGTGCCAGCAGTCCCCCCCAGGAGCAGTACTTC.

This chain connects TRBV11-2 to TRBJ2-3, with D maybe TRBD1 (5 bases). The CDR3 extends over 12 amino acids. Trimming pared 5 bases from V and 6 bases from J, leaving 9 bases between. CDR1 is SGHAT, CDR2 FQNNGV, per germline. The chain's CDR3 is CASSLWGDTQYF. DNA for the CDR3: TGTGCCAGCAGCCTCTGGGGCGATACGCAGTATTTT.

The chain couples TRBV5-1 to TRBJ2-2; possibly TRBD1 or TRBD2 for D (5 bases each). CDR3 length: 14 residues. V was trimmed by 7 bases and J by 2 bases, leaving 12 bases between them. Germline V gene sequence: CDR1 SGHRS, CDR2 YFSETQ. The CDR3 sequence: CASGGDTNTGELFF. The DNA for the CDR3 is TGCGCCAGCGGGGGAGACACCAACACCGGGGAGCTGTTTTTT.

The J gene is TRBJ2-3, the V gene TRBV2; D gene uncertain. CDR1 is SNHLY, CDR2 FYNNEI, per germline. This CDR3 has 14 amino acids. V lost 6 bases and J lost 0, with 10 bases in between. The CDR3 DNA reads TGTGCCAGCAGGCCAGCCTATAGCACAGATACGCAGTATTTT. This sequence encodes CASRPAYSTDTQYF. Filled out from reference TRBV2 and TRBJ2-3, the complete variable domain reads EPEVTQTPSHQVTQMGQEVILRCVPISNHLYFYWYRQILGQKVEFLVSFYNNEISEKSEIFDDQFSVERPDGSNFTLKIRSTKLEDSAMYFCASRPAYSTDTQYFGPGTRLTVL.

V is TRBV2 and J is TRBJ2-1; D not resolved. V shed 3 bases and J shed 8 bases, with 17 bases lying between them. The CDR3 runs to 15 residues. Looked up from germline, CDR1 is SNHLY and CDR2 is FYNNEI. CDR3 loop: CASSEEMDLSDEQFF. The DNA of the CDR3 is TGTGCCAGCAGTGAGGAGATGGATTTGAGTGATGAGCAGTTCTTC.

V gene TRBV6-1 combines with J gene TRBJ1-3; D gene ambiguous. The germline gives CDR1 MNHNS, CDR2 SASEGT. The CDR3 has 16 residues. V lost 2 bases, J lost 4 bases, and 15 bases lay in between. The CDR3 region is CASSEPRFGVGNTIYF. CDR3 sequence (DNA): TGTGCCAGCAGTGAACCCAGATTCGGGGTCGGAAACACCATATATTTT.

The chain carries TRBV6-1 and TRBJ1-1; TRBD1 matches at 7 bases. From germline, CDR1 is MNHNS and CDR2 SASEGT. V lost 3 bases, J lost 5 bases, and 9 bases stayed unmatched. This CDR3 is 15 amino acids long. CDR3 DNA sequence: TGTGCCAGCAGTGATAAGAGACAGGGAAGAACTGAAGCTTTCTTT. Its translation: CASSDKRQGRTEAFF.

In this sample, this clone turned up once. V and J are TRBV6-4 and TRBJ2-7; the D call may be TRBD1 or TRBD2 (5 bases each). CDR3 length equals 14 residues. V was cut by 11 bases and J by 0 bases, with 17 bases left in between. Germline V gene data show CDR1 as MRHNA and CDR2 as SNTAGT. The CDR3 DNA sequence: TGTGCCCCGGGGCTAGTCCCTGCCTCCTACGAGCAGTACTTC. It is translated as CAPGLVPASYEQYF.

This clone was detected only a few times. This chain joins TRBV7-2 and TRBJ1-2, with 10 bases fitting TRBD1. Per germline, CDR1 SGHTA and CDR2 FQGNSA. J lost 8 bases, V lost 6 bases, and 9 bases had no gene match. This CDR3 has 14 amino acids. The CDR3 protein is CASRAGTGAGGYTF. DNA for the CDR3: TGTGCCAGCAGGGCCGGGACAGGGGCCGGGGGCTACACCTTC.

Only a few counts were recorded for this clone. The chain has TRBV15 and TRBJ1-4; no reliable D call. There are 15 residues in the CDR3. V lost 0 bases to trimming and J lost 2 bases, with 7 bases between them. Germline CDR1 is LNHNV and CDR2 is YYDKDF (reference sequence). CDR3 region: CATSRDHQTNEKLFF. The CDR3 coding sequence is TGTGCCACCAGCAGAGATCATCAGACTAATGAAAAACTGTTTTTT.

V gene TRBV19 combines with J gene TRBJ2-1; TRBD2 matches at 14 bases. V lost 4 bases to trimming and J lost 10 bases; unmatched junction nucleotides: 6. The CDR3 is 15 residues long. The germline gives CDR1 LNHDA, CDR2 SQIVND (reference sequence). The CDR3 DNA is TGTGCCAGTAGTAATGGGACTAGCGGGAGACCCGAGCAGTTCTTC. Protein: CASSNGTSGRPEQFF.

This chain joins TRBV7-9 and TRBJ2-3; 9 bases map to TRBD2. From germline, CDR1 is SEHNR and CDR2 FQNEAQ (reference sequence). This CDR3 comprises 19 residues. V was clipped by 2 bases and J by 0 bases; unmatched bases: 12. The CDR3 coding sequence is TGTGCCAGCAGCTTACGCGGGGAACCGGGACTAGCTAGCACAGATACGCAGTATTTT. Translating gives CASSLRGEPGLASTDTQYF.

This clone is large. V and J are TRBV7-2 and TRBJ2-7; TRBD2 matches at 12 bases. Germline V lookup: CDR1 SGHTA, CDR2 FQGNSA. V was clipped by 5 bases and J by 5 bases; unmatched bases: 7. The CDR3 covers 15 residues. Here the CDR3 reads CASSMGLAGVNEQYF. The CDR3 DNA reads TGTGCCAGCAGCATGGGACTAGCGGGTGTCAACGAGCAGTACTTC.

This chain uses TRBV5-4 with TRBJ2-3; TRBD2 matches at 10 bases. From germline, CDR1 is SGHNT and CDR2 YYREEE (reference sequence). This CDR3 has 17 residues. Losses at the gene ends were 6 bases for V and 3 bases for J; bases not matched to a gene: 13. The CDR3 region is CASNLAGGVFGTDTQYF. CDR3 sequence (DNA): TGTGCCAGCAACTTAGCGGGAGGCGTGTTCGGTACAGATACGCAGTATTTT.

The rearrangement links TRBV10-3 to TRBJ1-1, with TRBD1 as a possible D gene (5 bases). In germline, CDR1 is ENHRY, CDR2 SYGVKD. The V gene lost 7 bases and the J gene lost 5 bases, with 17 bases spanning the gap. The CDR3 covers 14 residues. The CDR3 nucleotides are TGTGCCATCAAAGAGGGACTGTCGGGAACTGAAGCTTTCTTT. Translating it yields CAIKEGLSGTEAFF.

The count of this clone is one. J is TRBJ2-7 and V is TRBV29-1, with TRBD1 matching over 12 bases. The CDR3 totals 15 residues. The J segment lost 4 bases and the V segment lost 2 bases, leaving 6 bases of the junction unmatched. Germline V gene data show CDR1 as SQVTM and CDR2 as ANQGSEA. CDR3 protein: CSVERRDRGQYEQYF. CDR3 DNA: TGCAGCGTTGAAAGGAGGGACAGGGGGCAATACGAGCAGTACTTC.

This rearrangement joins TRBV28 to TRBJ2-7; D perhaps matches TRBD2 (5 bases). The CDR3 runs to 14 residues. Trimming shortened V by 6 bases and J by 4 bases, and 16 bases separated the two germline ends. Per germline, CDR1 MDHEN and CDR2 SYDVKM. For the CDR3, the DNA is TGTGCCAGCAGGACTAAAACACCACCTTACGAGCAGTACTTC. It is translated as CASRTKTPPYEQYF.

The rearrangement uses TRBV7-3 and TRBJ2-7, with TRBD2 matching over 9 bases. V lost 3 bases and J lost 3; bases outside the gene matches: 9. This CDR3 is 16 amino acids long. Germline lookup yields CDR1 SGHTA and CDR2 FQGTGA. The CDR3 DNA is TGTGCCAGCAGCTTCGGCCCCTCGACTAGCGGCTACGAGCAGTACTTC. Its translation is CASSFGPSTSGYEQYF.

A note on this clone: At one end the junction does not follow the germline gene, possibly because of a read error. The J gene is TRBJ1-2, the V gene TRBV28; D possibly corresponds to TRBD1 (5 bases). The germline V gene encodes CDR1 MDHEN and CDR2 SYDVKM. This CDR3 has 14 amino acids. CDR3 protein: CASSLELTGTTFAF. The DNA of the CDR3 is TGTGCCAGCAGTTTGGAGCTTACCGGGACCACCTTCGCCTTC.

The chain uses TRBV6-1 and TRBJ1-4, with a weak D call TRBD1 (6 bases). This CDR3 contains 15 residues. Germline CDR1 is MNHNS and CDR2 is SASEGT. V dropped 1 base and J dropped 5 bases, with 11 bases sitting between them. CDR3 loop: CASSEVGQYNEKLFF. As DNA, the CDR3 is TGTGCCAGCAGTGAAGTAGGACAGTACAATGAAAAACTGTTTTTT.

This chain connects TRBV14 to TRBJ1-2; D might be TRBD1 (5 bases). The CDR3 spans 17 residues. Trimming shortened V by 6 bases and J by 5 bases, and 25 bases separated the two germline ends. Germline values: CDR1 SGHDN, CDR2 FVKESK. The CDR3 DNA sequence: TGTGCCAGCAGACAAACCGGGACGGACCTGGGACTTTATGGCTACACCTTC. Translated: CASRQTGTDLGLYGYTF.

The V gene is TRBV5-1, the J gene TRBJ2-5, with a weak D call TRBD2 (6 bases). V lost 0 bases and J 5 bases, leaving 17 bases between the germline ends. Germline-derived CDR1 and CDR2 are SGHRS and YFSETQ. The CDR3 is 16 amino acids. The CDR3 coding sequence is TGCGCCAGCAGCTTGGAGGAGGGTCGGGGCCGGGAGACCCAGTACTTC. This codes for CASSLEEGRGRETQYF.

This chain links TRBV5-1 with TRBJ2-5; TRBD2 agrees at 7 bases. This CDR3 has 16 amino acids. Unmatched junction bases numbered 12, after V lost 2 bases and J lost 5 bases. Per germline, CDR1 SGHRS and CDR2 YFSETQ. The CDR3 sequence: CASSFWAGVEEETQYF. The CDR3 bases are TGCGCCAGCAGCTTTTGGGCGGGAGTGGAGGAGGAGACCCAGTACTTC.

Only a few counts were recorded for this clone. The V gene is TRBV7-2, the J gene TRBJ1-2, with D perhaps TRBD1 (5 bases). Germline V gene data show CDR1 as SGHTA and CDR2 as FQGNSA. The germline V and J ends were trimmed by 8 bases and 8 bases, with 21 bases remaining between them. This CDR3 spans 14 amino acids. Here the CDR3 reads CASATDILMYGYTF. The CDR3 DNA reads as TGTGCCAGCGCCACGGACATTCTTATGTACGGCTACACCTTC.

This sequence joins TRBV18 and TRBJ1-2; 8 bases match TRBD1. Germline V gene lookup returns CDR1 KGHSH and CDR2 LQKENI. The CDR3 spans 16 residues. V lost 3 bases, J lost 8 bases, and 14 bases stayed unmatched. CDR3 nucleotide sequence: TGTGCCAGCTCACCTCCGCCTAAGGACAGGGCCGTAGGCTACACCTTC. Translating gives CASSPPPKDRAVGYTF.

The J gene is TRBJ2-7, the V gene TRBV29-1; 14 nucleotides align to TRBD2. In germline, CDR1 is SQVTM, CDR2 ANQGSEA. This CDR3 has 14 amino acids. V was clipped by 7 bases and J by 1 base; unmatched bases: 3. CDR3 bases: TGCAGCGGCGGGACTAGCGGGAGATCCTACGAGCAGTACTTC. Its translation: CSGGTSGRSYEQYF.

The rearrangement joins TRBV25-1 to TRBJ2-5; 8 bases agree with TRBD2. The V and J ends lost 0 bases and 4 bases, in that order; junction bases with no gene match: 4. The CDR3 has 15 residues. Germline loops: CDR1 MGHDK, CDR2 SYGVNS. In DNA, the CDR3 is TGTGCCAGCAGTGAATACAGCGGGAGAGGAGAGACCCAGTACTTC. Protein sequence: CASSEYSGRGETQYF.

The CDR3 sequence: CASSLRGAYEQYF. Written as DNA, the CDR3 is TGTGCCAGCAGTTTGCGGGGGGCCTACGAGCAGTACTTC. This chain joins TRBV28 and TRBJ2-7; 8 bases map to TRBD2. J was trimmed by 2 bases and V by 3 bases; bases with no gene match: 0. The CDR3 contains 13 residues. CDR1 and CDR2 (germline): MDHEN, SYDVKM.

The CDR3 is CATSKWGVYQETQYF. The CDR3 nucleotides are TGTGCCACCAGCAAGTGGGGCGTGTACCAAGAGACCCAGTACTTC. The chain links TRBV15 to TRBJ2-5, with a possible D match to TRBD1 (5 bases). Germline assignment: CDR1 LNHNV and CDR2 YYDKDF (reference sequence). With 4 bases removed from V and 0 bases from J, the gap between germline ends came to 12 bases. The CDR3 totals 15 residues.

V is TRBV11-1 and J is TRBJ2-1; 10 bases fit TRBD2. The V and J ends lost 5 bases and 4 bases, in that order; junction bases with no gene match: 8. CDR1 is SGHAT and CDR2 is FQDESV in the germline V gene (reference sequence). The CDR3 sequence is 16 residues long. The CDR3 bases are TGTGCCAGCAGCCTCCGGACTAGCGGCCATTACAATGAGCAGTTCTTC. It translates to CASSLRTSGHYNEQFF. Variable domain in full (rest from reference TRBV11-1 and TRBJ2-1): EAEVAQSPRYKITEKSQAVAFWCDPISGHATLYWYRQILGQGPELLVQFQDESVVDDSQLPKDRFSAERLKGVDSTLKIQPAELGDSAMYLCASSLRTSGHYNEQFFGPGTRLTVL.

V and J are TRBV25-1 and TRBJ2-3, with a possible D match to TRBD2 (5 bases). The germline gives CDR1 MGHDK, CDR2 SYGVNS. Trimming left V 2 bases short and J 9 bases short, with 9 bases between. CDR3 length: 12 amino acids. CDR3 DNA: TGTGCCAGCAGTGAAGACCCGGGGACGCAGTATTTT. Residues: CASSEDPGTQYF.